This T cell receptor (beta chain) was identified in a study of cytomegalovirus exposure and HLA in healthy donors. Whole-study context: In a later analysis, the roughly 120 validation repertoires were reported to have used the same platform as the approximately 670 first-cohort repertoires. Study-level points and caveats: In vitro confirmation showed a few CMV-associated chains to be CMV antigen specific. The study put 150 to 200 TCR beta chains on its list as cytomegalovirus-associated. It was reported that the classifier diagnosed cytomegalovirus status with high specificity and sensitivity in both the original and validation cohorts.

Measured with immunoSEQ multiplex PCR; TCRdb has only the in-frame clones, and not every one. Counted here are about 100,000 clones, 90% to 96% occurring once; the ten biggest clones make up roughly 0.67%. The CDR3 runs to 20 residues. V was cut by 7 bases and J by 4 bases, with 33 bases left in between. Germline V CDR1 and CDR2: SGHRS, YFSETQ. A word on this clone: Its antigen remains unidentified.

The clonotype comes from a woman in her late teens or twenties in good health and CMV-seronegative. The chain uses TRBV5-1 and TRBJ1-3; the D gene is possibly TRBD1 (6 bases). The specimen was PBMCs. CDR3 nucleotides: TGCGCCAGCCCAGCCCCAAAGACGAGGATTGATACAGGGAAAGGAAACACCATATATTTT. It is translated as CASPAPKTRIDTGKGNTIYF.